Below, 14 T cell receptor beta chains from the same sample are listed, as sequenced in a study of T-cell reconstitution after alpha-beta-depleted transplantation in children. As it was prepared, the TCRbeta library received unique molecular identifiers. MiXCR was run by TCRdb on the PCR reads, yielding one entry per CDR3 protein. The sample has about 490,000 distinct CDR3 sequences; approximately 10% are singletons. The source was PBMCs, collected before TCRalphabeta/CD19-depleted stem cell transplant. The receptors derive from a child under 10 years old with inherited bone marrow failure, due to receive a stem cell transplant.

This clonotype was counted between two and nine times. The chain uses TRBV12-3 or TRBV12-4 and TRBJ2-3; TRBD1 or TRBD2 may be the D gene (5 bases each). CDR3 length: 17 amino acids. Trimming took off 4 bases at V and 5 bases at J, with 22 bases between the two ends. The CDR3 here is CASSSPLLGPGIDTQYF. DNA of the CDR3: TGTGCCAGCAGTTCCCCCCTCCTGGGACCGGGGATAGATACGCAGTATTTT.

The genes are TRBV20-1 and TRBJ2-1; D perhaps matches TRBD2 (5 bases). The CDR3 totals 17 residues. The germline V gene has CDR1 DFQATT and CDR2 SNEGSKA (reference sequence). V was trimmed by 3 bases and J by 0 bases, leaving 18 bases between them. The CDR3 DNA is TGCAGTGCTAGGGGCCTAGCCCGTACCACCTCCTACAATGAGCAGTTCTTC. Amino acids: CSARGLARTTSYNEQFF.

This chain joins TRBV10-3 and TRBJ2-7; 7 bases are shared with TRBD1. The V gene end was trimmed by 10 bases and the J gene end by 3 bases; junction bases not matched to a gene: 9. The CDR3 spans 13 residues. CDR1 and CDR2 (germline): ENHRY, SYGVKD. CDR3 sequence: CATRQGLSYEQYF. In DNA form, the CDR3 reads TGTGCCACCCGACAGGGATTGAGCTACGAGCAGTACTTC.

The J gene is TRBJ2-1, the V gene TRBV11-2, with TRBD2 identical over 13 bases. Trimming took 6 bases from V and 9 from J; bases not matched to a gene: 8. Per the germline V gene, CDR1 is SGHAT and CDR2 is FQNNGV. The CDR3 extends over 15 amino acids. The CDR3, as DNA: TGTGCCAGCAGACCACTAGCGGGAGGGCCGGGTGAGCAGTTCTTC. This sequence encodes CASRPLAGGPGEQFF. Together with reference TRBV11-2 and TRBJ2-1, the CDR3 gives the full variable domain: EAGVAQSPRYKIIEKRQSVAFWCNPISGHATLYWYQQILGQGPKLLIQFQNNGVVDDSQLPKDRFSAERLKGVDSTLKIQPAKLEDSAVYLCASRPLAGGPGEQFFGPGTRLTVL.

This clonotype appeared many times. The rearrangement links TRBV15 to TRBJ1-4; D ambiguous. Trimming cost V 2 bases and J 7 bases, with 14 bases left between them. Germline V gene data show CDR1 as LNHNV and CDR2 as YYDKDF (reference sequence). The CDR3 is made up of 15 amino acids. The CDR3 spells CATSRYSAAAEKLFF. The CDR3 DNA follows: TGTGCCACCAGCAGATATTCGGCGGCGGCTGAAAAACTGTTTTTT.

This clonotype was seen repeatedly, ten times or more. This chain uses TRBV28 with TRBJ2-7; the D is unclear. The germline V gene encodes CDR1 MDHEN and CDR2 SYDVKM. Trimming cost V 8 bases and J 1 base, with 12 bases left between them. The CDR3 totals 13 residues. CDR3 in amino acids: CASGPMGSYEQYF. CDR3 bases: TGTGCCAGCGGGCCGATGGGTTCCTACGAGCAGTACTTC.

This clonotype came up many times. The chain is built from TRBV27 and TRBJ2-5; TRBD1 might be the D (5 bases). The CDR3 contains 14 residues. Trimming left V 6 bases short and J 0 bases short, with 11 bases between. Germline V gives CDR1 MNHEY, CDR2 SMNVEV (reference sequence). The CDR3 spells CASRERGNQETQYF. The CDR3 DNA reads TGTGCCAGCAGGGAAAGGGGAAACCAAGAGACCCAGTACTTC.

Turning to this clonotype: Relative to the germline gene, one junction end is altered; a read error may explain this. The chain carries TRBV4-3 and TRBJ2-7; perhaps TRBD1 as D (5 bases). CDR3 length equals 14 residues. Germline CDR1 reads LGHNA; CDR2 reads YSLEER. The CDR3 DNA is TGCGCCAGAAGCCATTTATTAGGGGCGGAGGAGCAGTACTTC. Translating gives CARSHLLGAEEQYF.

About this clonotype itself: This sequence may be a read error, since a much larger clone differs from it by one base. In nucleotides, the CDR3 is TGTACCAGCAGTTTAAGGGGTAGCGGAGGAGGGAGGAACACCGGGGAGCTGTTTTTT. This translates into CTSSLRGSGGGRNTGELFF. The rearrangement uses TRBV12-3 or TRBV12-4 and TRBJ2-2; perhaps TRBD2 as D (6 bases). This CDR3 is built from 19 residues.

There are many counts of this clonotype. The CDR3 loop reads CSVEWTSGSRDEQYF. The CDR3 region has the DNA TGCAGCGTTGAGTGGACTAGCGGGAGTAGAGACGAGCAGTACTTC. This chain uses TRBV29-1 with TRBJ2-7, with TRBD2 matching 13 bases. This CDR3 contains 15 residues. Per germline, CDR1 SQVTM and CDR2 ANQGSEA. The V gene end was trimmed by 3 bases and the J gene end by 5 bases; junction bases not matched to a gene: 7.

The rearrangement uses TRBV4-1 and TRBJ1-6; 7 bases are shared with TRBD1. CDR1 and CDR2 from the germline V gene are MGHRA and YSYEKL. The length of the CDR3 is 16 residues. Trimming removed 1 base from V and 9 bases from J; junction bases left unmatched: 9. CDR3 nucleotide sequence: TGCGCCAGCAGCCAAGCGGTAGGACAGGAACCTTCACCCCTCCACTTT. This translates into CASSQAVGQEPSPLHF.

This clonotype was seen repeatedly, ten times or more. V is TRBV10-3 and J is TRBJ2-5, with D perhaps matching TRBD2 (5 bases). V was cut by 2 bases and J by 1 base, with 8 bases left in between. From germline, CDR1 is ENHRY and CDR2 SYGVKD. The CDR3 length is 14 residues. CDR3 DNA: TGTGCCATCAGTGAGAGAGGGATCCAAGAGACCCAGTACTTC. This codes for CAISERGIQETQYF.

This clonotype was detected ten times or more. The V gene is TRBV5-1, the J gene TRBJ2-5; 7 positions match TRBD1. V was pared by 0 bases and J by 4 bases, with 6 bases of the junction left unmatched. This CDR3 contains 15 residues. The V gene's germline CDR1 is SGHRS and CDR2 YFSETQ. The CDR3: CASSLAGGVGETQYF. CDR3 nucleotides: TGCGCCAGCAGCTTGGCAGGGGGAGTAGGAGAGACCCAGTACTTC.

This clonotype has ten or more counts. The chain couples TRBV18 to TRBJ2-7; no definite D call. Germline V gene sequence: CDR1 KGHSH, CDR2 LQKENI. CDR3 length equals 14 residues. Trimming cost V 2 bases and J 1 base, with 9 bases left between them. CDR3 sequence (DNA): TGTGCCAGCTCACCATGGGAAGGATCCTACGAGCAGTACTTC. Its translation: CASSPWEGSYEQYF.